This passage covers 26 T cell receptor beta chains from one sample sequenced in a study of blood T cell repertoires in COVID-19. Assay used: immunoSEQ multiplex PCR; TCRdb lists only in-frame clones, some missing. The sample yields a few hundred thousand clones, roughly 89% seen once. The sequenced material came from peripheral blood. The receptor set was obtained from a man aged 45 to 65 with acute or convalescent COVID-19.

The CDR3 loop reads CASSPGISYGYTF. The DNA for the CDR3 is TGTGCCAGCTCACCCGGGATCTCCTATGGCTACACCTTC. The chain combines TRBV18 with TRBJ1-2; D is undetermined. CDR3 length equals 13 residues. Trimming cost V 3 bases and J 4 bases, with 9 bases left between them. CDR1 KGHSH and CDR2 LQKENI come from the germline V gene.

The chain links TRBV3-1 (or the pseudogene TRBV3-2) to TRBJ1-5, with 8 bases that match TRBD1. Trimming removed 7 bases from V and 0 bases from J; junction bases left unmatched: 8. The germline gives CDR1 LGHDT, CDR2 YNNKEL (reference sequence). The CDR3 has 16 residues. CDR3 amino acids: CASIDRGDYSNQPQHF. CDR3 nucleotide sequence: TGTGCCAGCATCGACAGGGGAGATTATAGCAATCAGCCCCAGCATTTT.

The V gene is TRBV25-1, the J gene TRBJ1-1; D ambiguous. Trimming cost V 3 bases and J 3 bases, with 14 bases left between them. Germline V CDR1 and CDR2: MGHDK, SYGVNS. This CDR3 has 15 amino acids. The CDR3 DNA sequence: TGTGCCAGCAGTGACCCGGGAGTGGGTGACACTGAAGCTTTCTTT. It specifies CASSDPGVGDTEAFF.

The chain combines TRBV6-5 with TRBJ1-1; D remains ambiguous. V lost 0 bases and J 5 bases, leaving 10 bases between the germline ends. Germline loops: CDR1 MNHEY, CDR2 SVGAGI. The CDR3 totals 14 residues. CDR3 coding DNA: TGTGCCAGCAGTTACTCGGCGTGGGAGACTGAAGCTTTCTTT. It codes for CASSYSAWETEAFF.

The chain combines TRBV29-1 with TRBJ1-1; D gene ambiguous. There are 14 residues in the CDR3. The V end was cut by 4 bases, the J end by 0 bases, with 12 bases between. Germline lookup yields CDR1 SQVTM and CDR2 ANQGSEA. CDR3 amino acids: CSVAPNGVNTEAFF. The CDR3 bases are TGCAGCGTTGCCCCCAACGGGGTGAACACTGAAGCTTTCTTT.

The chain carries TRBV7-3 and TRBJ1-6; 11 nucleotides agree with TRBD1. Unmatched junction bases numbered 8, after V lost 2 bases and J lost 2 bases. The CDR3 length is 19 residues. Germline assignment: CDR1 SGHTA and CDR2 FQGTGA. The CDR3 here is CASSLRDRGVPPYNSPLHF. CDR3 sequence (DNA): TGTGCCAGCAGCTTACGGGACAGGGGGGTTCCTCCCTATAATTCACCCCTCCACTTT.

The chain combines TRBV5-4 with TRBJ1-4; D gene unclear. Per the germline V gene, CDR1 is SGHNT and CDR2 is YYREEE (reference sequence). V dropped 4 bases and J dropped 8 bases, with 15 bases sitting between them. This CDR3 comprises 14 residues. CDR3 sequence reads: CASSPRGKGEKLFF. The DNA for the CDR3 is TGTGCCAGCAGCCCGAGAGGGAAAGGAGAAAAACTGTTTTTT.

A few counts support this clone. V is TRBV7-3 and J is TRBJ1-1, with D unclear. V lost 1 base to trimming and J lost 6 bases, with 6 bases between them. The germline V gene has CDR1 SGHTA and CDR2 FQGTGA. CDR3 length: 12 amino acids. CDR3 nucleotides: TGTGCCAGCAGCTTAATGAGTCCTGAAGCTTTCTTT. Its translation: CASSLMSPEAFF. The full variable domain, in which reference TRBV7-3 and TRBJ1-1 provide the parts outside the CDR3, is GAGVSQTPSNKVTEKGKYVELRCDPISGHTALYWYRQSLGQGPEFLIYFQGTGAADDSGLPNDRFFAVRPEGSVSTLKIQRTERGDSAVYLCASSLMSPEAFFGQGTRLTVV.

The chain carries TRBV19 and TRBJ2-5; 9 nucleotides match TRBD1. The CDR3 sequence is 15 residues long. V was pared by 5 bases and J by 3 bases, with 7 bases of the junction left unmatched. The germline gives CDR1 LNHDA, CDR2 SQIVND (reference sequence). CDR3 loop: CASSLTGTGKETQYF. CDR3 nucleotides: TGTGCCAGTAGTCTAACCGGGACAGGGAAAGAGACCCAGTACTTC.

The chain couples TRBV3-1 (or the pseudogene TRBV3-2) to TRBJ1-2, with D perhaps TRBD1 (6 bases). Trimming pared 4 bases from V and 2 bases from J, leaving 8 bases between. This CDR3 has 13 amino acids. Germline CDR1 LGHDT, CDR2 YNNKEL (reference sequence). As DNA, the CDR3 is TGTGCCAGCAGCCGGGACACGAACTATGGCTACACCTTC. Its protein is CASSRDTNYGYTF.

This rearrangement joins TRBV6-6 to TRBJ1-2; the match to TRBD1 covers 9 bases. CDR1 is MNHNY, CDR2 SVGAGI, per germline (reference sequence). V lost 6 bases to trimming and J lost 8 bases; unmatched junction nucleotides: 7. There are 13 residues in the CDR3. CDR3 DNA sequence: TGTGCCAGCAGCTTGGGACAGGGTTTGGGCTACACCTTC. Its translation: CASSLGQGLGYTF.

This clone was seen just once. V usage is TRBV12-3 or TRBV12-4 and J usage is TRBJ1-5, with no clear D. Trimming cost V 0 bases and J 7 bases, with 7 bases left between them. This CDR3 has 13 amino acids. The CDR3 sequence: CASSLAQKQPQHF. The CDR3 DNA sequence: TGTGCCAGCAGTTTAGCCCAGAAGCAGCCCCAGCATTTT.

The chain uses TRBV10-2 and TRBJ2-7; the match to TRBD2 covers 11 bases. The germline V gene has CDR1 WSHSY and CDR2 SAAADI. CDR3 length equals 14 residues. V gave up 6 bases and J gave up 2 bases; unmatched junction bases: 3. CDR3 nucleotides: TGCGCCAGCAGAGGGACTAGCGGACCCTACGAGCAGTACTTC. As protein: CASRGTSGPYEQYF.

This clone is a singleton in its sample. The chain is built from TRBV5-1 and TRBJ2-3, with TRBD1 matching over 7 bases. The V segment lost 0 bases and the J segment 2 bases; nucleotides outside the gene matches: 6. Germline lookup yields CDR1 SGHRS and CDR2 YFSETQ. This CDR3 is 16 amino acids long. The CDR3 loop is CASSLDRGFFTDTQYF. CDR3 nucleotide sequence: TGCGCCAGCAGCTTGGACAGGGGATTTTTCACAGATACGCAGTATTTT. Supplemented by reference TRBV5-1 and TRBJ2-3, the full variable domain reads KAGVTQTPRYLIKTRGQQVTLSCSPISGHRSVSWYQQTPGQGLQFLFEYFSETQRNKGNFPGRFSGRQFSNSRSEMNVSTLELGDSALYLCASSLDRGFFTDTQYFGPGTRLTVL.

The chain employs TRBV5-5 and TRBJ1-1, with D maybe TRBD1 (5 bases). Germline CDR1 reads SGHKS; CDR2 reads YYEKEE (reference sequence). Deletions cut 3 bases from V and 2 bases from J, with 14 bases between. There are 15 residues in the CDR3. CDR3 nucleotides: TGTGCCAGCAGCTCCCCTTGGGGGGGTAACACTGAAGCTTTCTTT. Translation gives CASSSPWGGNTEAFF.

The chain combines TRBV5-1 with TRBJ2-2; 14 bases line up with TRBD2. V was pared by 4 bases and J by 6 bases, with 5 bases of the junction left unmatched. Germline CDR1 SGHRS, CDR2 YFSETQ. CDR3 length equals 16 residues. The CDR3 sequence: CASSLTSGGAAGELFF. In DNA, the CDR3 is TGCGCCAGCAGCCTGACTAGCGGGGGGGCAGCCGGGGAGCTGTTTTTT.

The chain uses TRBV2 and TRBJ1-2, with no clear D. Trimming removed 4 bases from V and 4 bases from J, with 10 bases in between. The CDR3 is 13 amino acids. Germline CDR1 reads SNHLY; CDR2 reads FYNNEI. CDR3 in amino acids: CASSVDLSYGYTF. DNA of the CDR3: TGTGCCAGCAGTGTAGACTTAAGCTATGGCTACACCTTC.

The chain employs TRBV7-6 and TRBJ2-5, with D possibly TRBD2 on 6 matching bases. V dropped 2 bases and J dropped 10 bases, with 11 bases sitting between them. The CDR3 consists of 12 residues. Germline V gene lookup returns CDR1 SGHVS and CDR2 FNYEAQ. DNA of the CDR3: TGTGCCAGCAGCTTAAGCCCCGGGGGCCAGTACTTC. As protein: CASSLSPGGQYF.

The V and J genes are TRBV5-1 and TRBJ2-3; a possible D gene is TRBD1 (6 bases). Germline assignment: CDR1 SGHRS and CDR2 YFSETQ. The CDR3 has 18 residues. V dropped 0 bases and J dropped 0 bases, with 17 bases sitting between them. The CDR3 sequence: CASSLGVGGAASTDTQYF. The CDR3 coding sequence is TGCGCCAGCAGCTTGGGGGTTGGGGGCGCAGCTAGCACAGATACGCAGTATTTT.

The V and J genes are TRBV4-2 and TRBJ2-3; TRBD2 agrees at 13 bases. Germline V gives CDR1 LGHNA, CDR2 YNFKEQ. CDR3 length: 18 residues. V was pared by 4 bases and J by 1 base, with 8 bases of the junction left unmatched. CDR3 protein: CASSRTSGGAPGTDTQYF. The CDR3 bases are TGTGCCAGCAGCCGTACTAGCGGGGGGGCCCCCGGCACAGATACGCAGTATTTT.

The rearrangement uses TRBV6-5 and TRBJ2-2, with D possibly matching TRBD1 (6 bases). Trimming took 6 bases from V and 1 from J, leaving 12 bases between them. CDR1 is MNHEY and CDR2 is SVGAGI in the germline V gene. This CDR3 contains 15 residues. CDR3 coding DNA: TGTGCCAGCAGCACCGGGACACAGAACACCGGGGAGCTGTTTTTT. It is translated as CASSTGTQNTGELFF.

The chain combines TRBV5-1 with TRBJ2-1; D might be TRBD1 (6 bases). V gave up 5 bases and J gave up 5 bases, with 11 bases separating them. Germline V lookup: CDR1 SGHRS, CDR2 YFSETQ. CDR3 size: 13 residues. The CDR3 nucleotides are TGCGCCAGCAGGACAGGCCAGAACAATGAGCAGTTCTTC. Translated: CASRTGQNNEQFF.

The chain couples TRBV7-3 to TRBJ2-3; TRBD2 agrees at 9 bases. V was pared by 3 bases and J by 0 bases, with 10 bases of the junction left unmatched. The germline V gene encodes CDR1 SGHTA and CDR2 FQGTGA. The CDR3 consists of 18 residues. CDR3 sequence (DNA): TGTGCCAGCAGCTTTATGGCGGGGGGGCCCTATAGCACAGATACGCAGTATTTT. It yields the protein CASSFMAGGPYSTDTQYF.

The chain has TRBV19 and TRBJ1-2, with D possibly being TRBD1 (6 bases). The V gene lost 0 bases and the J gene lost 4 bases, with 15 bases spanning the gap. Germline V CDR1 and CDR2: LNHDA, SQIVND (reference sequence). This CDR3 contains 16 residues. The DNA of the CDR3 is TGTGCCAGTAGTATAGACCTACAGGGCGAATCCTATGGCTACACCTTC. Protein sequence: CASSIDLQGESYGYTF. The full variable domain, with the rest looked up from reference TRBV19 and TRBJ1-2, is DGGITQSPKYLFRKEGQNVTLSCEQNLNHDAMYWYRQDPGQGLRLIYYSQIVNDFQKGDIAEGYSVSREKKESFPLTVTSAQKNPTAFYLCASSIDLQGESYGYTFGSGTRLTVV.

This chain uses TRBV2 with TRBJ2-7; D is possibly TRBD1 (6 bases). The CDR3 extends over 14 amino acids. Trimming removed 3 bases at V and 3 bases at J, with 12 bases between. Looked up from germline, CDR1 is SNHLY and CDR2 is FYNNEI. The CDR3 spells CASSEQGKNYEQYF. CDR3 bases: TGTGCCAGCAGTGAGCAGGGGAAGAACTACGAGCAGTACTTC.

The CDR3, as DNA: TGCGCCAGCAGCTTGGATGGTGGCCGTGGGCAGTTCTTC. This codes for CASSLDGGRGQFF. The rearrangement joins TRBV5-1 to TRBJ2-1; D not resolved. Germline V gives CDR1 SGHRS, CDR2 YFSETQ. The CDR3 spans 13 residues. V lost 0 bases and J lost 12, with 13 bases in between.